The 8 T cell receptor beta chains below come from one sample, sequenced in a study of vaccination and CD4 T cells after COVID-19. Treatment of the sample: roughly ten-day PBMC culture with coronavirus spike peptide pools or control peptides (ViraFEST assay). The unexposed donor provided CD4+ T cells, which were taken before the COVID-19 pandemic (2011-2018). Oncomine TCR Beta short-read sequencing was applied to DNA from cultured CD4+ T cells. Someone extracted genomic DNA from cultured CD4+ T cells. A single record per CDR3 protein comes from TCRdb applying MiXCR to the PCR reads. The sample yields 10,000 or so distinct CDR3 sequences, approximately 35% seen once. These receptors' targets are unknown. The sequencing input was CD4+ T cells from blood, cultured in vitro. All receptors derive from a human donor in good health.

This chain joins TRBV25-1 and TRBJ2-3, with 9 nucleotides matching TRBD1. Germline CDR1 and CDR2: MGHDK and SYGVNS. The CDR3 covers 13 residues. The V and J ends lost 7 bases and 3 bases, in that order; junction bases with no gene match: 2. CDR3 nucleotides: TGTGCCAGCAACAGGGGGCCAACAGATACGCAGTATTTT. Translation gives CASNRGPTDTQYF.

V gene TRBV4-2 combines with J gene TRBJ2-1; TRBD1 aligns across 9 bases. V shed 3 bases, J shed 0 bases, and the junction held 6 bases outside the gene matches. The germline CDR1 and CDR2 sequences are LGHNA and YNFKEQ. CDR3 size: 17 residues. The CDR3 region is CASSQEMDRGSYNEQFF. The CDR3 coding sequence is TGTGCCAGCAGCCAGGAGATGGACAGGGGCTCCTACAATGAGCAGTTCTTC.

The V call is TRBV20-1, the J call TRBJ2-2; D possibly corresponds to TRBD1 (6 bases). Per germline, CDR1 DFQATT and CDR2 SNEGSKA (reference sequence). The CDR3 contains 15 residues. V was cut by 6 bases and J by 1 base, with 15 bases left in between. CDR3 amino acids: CSASDDRRNTGELFF. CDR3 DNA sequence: TGCAGTGCCTCCGATGACAGGAGGAACACCGGGGAGCTGTTTTTT.

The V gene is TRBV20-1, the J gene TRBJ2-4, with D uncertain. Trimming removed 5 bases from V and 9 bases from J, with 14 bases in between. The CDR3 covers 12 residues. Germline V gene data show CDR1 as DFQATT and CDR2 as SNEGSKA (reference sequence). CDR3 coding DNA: TGCAGTGCTTCTCCCGGTCAAGGCATTCAGTACTTC. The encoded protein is CSASPGQGIQYF.

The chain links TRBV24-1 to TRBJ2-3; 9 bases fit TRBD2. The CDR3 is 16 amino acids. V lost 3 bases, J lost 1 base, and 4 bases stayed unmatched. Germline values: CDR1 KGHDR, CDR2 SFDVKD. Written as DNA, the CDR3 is TGTGCCACCAGTGATCCGCGACTAGCGGGCACAGATACGCAGTATTTT. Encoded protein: CATSDPRLAGTDTQYF.

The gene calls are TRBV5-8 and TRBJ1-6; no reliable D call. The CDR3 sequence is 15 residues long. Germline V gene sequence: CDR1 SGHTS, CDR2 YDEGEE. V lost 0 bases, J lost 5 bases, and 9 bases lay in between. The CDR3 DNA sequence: TGTGCCAGCAGCTTGGTTGGGATTCATAATTCACCCCTCCACTTT. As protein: CASSLVGIHNSPLHF. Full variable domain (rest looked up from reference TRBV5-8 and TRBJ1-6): EAGVTQSPTHLIKTRGQQATLRCSPISGHTSVYWYQQALGLGLQFLLWYDEGEERNRGNFPPRFSGRQFPNYSSELNVNALELEDSALYLCASSLVGIHNSPLHFGNGTRLTVT.

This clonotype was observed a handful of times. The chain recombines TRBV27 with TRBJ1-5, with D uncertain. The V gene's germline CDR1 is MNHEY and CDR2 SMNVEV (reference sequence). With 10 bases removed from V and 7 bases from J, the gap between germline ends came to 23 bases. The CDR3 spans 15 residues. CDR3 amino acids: CANSTGEDRNQPQHF. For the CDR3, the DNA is TGTGCCAACTCTACTGGGGAGGACCGTAACCAGCCCCAGCATTTT.

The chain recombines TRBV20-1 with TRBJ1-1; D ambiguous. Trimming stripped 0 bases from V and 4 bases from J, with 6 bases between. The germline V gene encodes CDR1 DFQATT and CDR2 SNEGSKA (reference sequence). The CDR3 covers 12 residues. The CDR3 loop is CSARDETTEAFF. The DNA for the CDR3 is TGCAGTGCTAGAGATGAAACCACTGAAGCTTTCTTT.